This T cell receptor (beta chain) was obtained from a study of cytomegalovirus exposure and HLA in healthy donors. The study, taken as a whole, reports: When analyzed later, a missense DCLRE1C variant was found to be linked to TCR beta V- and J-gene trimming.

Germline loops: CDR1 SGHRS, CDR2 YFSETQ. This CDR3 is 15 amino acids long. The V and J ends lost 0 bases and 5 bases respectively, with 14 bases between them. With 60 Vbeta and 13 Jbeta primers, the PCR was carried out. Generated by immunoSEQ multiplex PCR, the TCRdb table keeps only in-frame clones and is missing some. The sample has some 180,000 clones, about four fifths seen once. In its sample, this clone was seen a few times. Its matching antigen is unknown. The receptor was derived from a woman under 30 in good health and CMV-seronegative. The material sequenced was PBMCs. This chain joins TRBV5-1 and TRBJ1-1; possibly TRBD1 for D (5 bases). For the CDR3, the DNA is TGCGCCAGCAGCTTGGGTGGGGCGGGGGAAACTGAAGCTTTCTTT. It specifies CASSLGGAGETEAFF.